This TCR beta chain was captured in a study of blood T cells in healthy people across ages. Study conclusions and caveats: A roughly linear fall in TCR beta diversity per million T cells was seen with increasing age. Total diversity from one million sequenced T cells was likely underestimated. Lack of knowledge of donor CMV status possibly confounded expanded clonotype changes.

Trimming took 3 bases from V and 0 from J, leaving 17 bases between them. The V gene's germline CDR1 is LGHNA and CDR2 YNFKEQ. CDR3 size: 17 residues. A second PCR of 7 to 11 cycles used a sample-barcoded 5' primer and a J-beta primer mix. A template-switch adaptor with 12 random nucleotides tagged each cDNA molecule. TCRdb reanalysed the 5' RACE reads using MiXCR and keeps one entry per CDR3 protein. The sample holds about 1.5 million distinct CDR3 sequences, approximately 43% seen once. As regards this clonotype: Its antigen is still unknown.

The sequencing input was blood. The receptor was isolated from a woman aged 18-35 years in good health. This sequence joins TRBV4-2 and TRBJ1-2; D is uncertain. CDR3 DNA sequence: TGTGCCAGCAGCCACCAGGTAGCAGGCCCGTCTAACTATGGCTACACCTTC. Its translation is CASSHQVAGPSNYGYTF.